The entry below describes one TCR beta chain. Clones were read by immunoSEQ multiplex PCR, and TCRdb kept only the in-frame ones, dropping some. Altogether about 180,000 clones are present, 90% to 95% being singletons, with the ten largest covering around 1.4%. These data come from a study of control samples from healthy donors and cancer patients. This CDR3 is 14 amino acids long. Trimming removed 5 bases from V and 6 bases from J, with 14 bases in between. Germline values: CDR1 LGHNA, CDR2 YNFKEQ. V is TRBV4-2 and J is TRBJ1-5; D unclear. This sequence originates from a man aged 25-45 years in good health. The sample taken for sequencing was blood. The CDR3 nucleotides are TGTGCCAGCAGCAGCCGGGCCGCAGGTCAGCCCCAGCATTTT. Protein sequence: CASSSRAAGQPQHF.